The 10 T cell receptor beta chains below were found in one sample sequenced in a study of beta chain features in type 1 diabetes. Study-wide results and limits: All four CD4+ subsets from Type 1 diabetes patients carried moderately but significantly shorter TCRB CDR3s.

What these receptors recognize is not known. What was sequenced were expressed TCRB transcripts, since all of the isolated RNA had been reverse transcribed. The protocol was immunoSEQ multiplex PCR, while the TCRdb copy is restricted to in-frame clones and leaves out a portion. The data contain 250,000 to 300,000 clones, roughly 13% of them singletons. The material sequenced was naive CD4+ T cells from blood. The receptor source for this set is a man aged 25-40 years with type 1 diabetes.

The V and J genes are TRBV28 and TRBJ2-7; 9 nucleotides align to TRBD2. V lost 6 bases to trimming and J lost 3 bases; unmatched junction nucleotides: 18. CDR1 and CDR2 (germline): MDHEN, SYDVKM. The CDR3 is made up of 18 amino acids. Here the CDR3 reads CASSTSWLAGRLSYEQYF. CDR3 bases: TGTGCCAGCAGCACGAGCTGGCTAGCGGGAAGATTGAGCTACGAGCAGTACTTC.

The chain carries TRBV9 and TRBJ2-7, with 10 bases that match TRBD2. CDR1 is SGDLS, CDR2 YYNGEE, per germline. V shed 0 bases and J 5 bases; nucleotides not matched to a gene: 5. The CDR3 runs to 15 residues. In DNA form, the CDR3 reads TGTGCCAGCAGCGTAGGCCTAGCGGGAGCCCACGAGCAGTACTTC. It specifies CASSVGLAGAHEQYF.

The chain has TRBV30 and TRBJ1-2; tentative D call: TRBD1 (6 bases). V lost 0 bases and J 2 bases, leaving 19 bases between the germline ends. Germline lookup yields CDR1 GTSNPN and CDR2 SVGIG (reference sequence). The CDR3 is 17 amino acids. Here the CDR3 reads CAWSVKATGLWNYGYTF. The CDR3 nucleotides read TGTGCCTGGAGTGTCAAGGCAACAGGGCTCTGGAACTATGGCTACACCTTC.

The CDR3 DNA sequence: TGTGCCAGCAGTACAACCCGGGCTAGCGGGATAAGTATCGACGAGCAGTACTTC. Translating gives CASSTTRASGISIDEQYF. The rearrangement links TRBV25-1 to TRBJ2-7; 9 nucleotides match TRBD2. The CDR3 is 18 amino acids. V lost 5 bases to trimming and J lost 5 bases; unmatched junction nucleotides: 19. Germline V gene sequence: CDR1 MGHDK, CDR2 SYGVNS.

This sequence joins TRBV5-1 and TRBJ2-1, with D perhaps TRBD2 (5 bases). Deletions cut 0 bases from V and 8 bases from J, with 12 bases between. The germline gives CDR1 SGHRS, CDR2 YFSETQ. This CDR3 comprises 14 residues. CDR3 DNA sequence: TGCGCCAGCAGCTTGGGATCCCTTAGCGATGAGCAGTTCTTC. Translating gives CASSLGSLSDEQFF.

The V and J genes are TRBV18 and TRBJ2-7; 8 bases fit TRBD1. CDR3 length equals 14 residues. CDR1 KGHSH and CDR2 LQKENI come from the germline V gene. V lost 3 bases to trimming and J lost 4 bases; unmatched junction nucleotides: 5. The CDR3 reads CASSPRTGTYEQYF. CDR3 nucleotide sequence: TGTGCCAGCTCACCCCGGACAGGGACATACGAGCAGTACTTC.

This clone has a handful of counts. The V and J genes are TRBV19 and TRBJ2-7; 8 nucleotides match TRBD2. The CDR3 is 15 amino acids. In germline, CDR1 is LNHDA, CDR2 SQIVND (reference sequence). Germline trimming cut 4 bases from V and 3 bases from J; bases unmatched to any gene: 8. As DNA, the CDR3 is TGTGCCAGTAGTAGGGGAGCGGGAGTTCTCTACGAGCAGTACTTC. Amino acids: CASSRGAGVLYEQYF.

This clone was observed a handful of times. The chain couples TRBV5-1 to TRBJ2-1, with 7 bases lining up with TRBD2. The CDR3 covers 16 residues. V dropped 0 bases and J dropped 6; count of bases not matched to a gene: 9. The germline CDR1 and CDR2 sequences are SGHRS and YFSETQ. The DNA of the CDR3 is TGCGCCAGCAGCTTGGCTTTTGTTTCTAGCGGCAATGAGCAGTTCTTC. It codes for CASSLAFVSSGNEQFF.

The chain carries TRBV6-1 and TRBJ2-1, with 8 positions matching TRBD2. V lost 2 bases to trimming and J lost 12 bases; unmatched junction nucleotides: 6. Germline lookup yields CDR1 MNHNS and CDR2 SASEGT. CDR3 length: 13 residues. CDR3 in amino acids: CASSEITSGSQFF. CDR3 coding DNA: TGTGCCAGCAGTGAAATCACTAGCGGATCGCAGTTCTTC.

The chain joins TRBV27 to TRBJ1-1; no definite D call. The germline V gene has CDR1 MNHEY and CDR2 SMNVEV (reference sequence). V lost 3 bases and J lost 5, with 10 bases in between. This CDR3 has 13 amino acids. The CDR3 region is CASSFQDWTEAFF. CDR3 nucleotides: TGTGCCAGCAGTTTCCAGGACTGGACTGAAGCTTTCTTT.